One sample yielded the 3 T cell receptor beta chains listed below, sequenced in a study of early T cells in non-severe SARS-CoV-2 infection (dated by TCRdb to the early 2020s). Libraries were prepared through 5' RACE. Sequencing was carried out with a NextSeq 500. TCRdb passed the public sequencing reads through fastp at Q25 and MiXCR, retaining productive beta sequences. Each CDR3 protein gets just one entry, which takes the most common genes and DNA from the rows behind it. The sample records tens of thousands of distinct CDR3 sequences, less than 15% of which are singletons. Around 4.3% of the sample is taken by the ten largest. The sequenced sample consisted of whole blood. Receptors were obtained from an adult who was a healthcare worker with PCR-confirmed SARS-CoV-2 infection or an uninfected control (not recorded which).

This chain joins TRBV7-2 and TRBJ2-1; 8 bases map to TRBD2. Per germline, CDR1 SGHTA and CDR2 FQGNSA. The CDR3 length is 16 residues. Trimming at V came to 0 bases and at J to 1 base, leaving 2 bases not matched to a gene. CDR3 region: CASSLARGVSYNEQFF. CDR3 bases: TGTGCCAGCAGCTTAGCGCGGGGGGTTTCCTACAATGAGCAGTTCTTC.

This clonotype was seen at least ten times. The J gene is TRBJ2-1, the V gene TRBV29-1, with D unclear. V gave up 3 bases and J gave up 2 bases, with 5 bases separating them. Germline CDR1 and CDR2: SQVTM and ANQGSEA. The CDR3 has 12 amino acids. CDR3 sequence: CSVDGTYNEQFF. In DNA, the CDR3 is TGCAGCGTTGATGGGACCTACAATGAGCAGTTCTTC.

The table lists this clonotype with a few counts. V is TRBV20-1 and J is TRBJ2-7; D is perhaps TRBD1 (8 bases). The CDR3 runs 15 residues. The germline gives CDR1 DFQATT, CDR2 SNEGSKA (reference sequence). Trimming pared 2 bases from V and 3 bases from J, leaving 17 bases between. The DNA for the CDR3 is TGCAGTGCTAGACCGGGGGGACAGGTGGACTACGAGCAGTACTTC. This encodes CSARPGGQVDYEQYF.